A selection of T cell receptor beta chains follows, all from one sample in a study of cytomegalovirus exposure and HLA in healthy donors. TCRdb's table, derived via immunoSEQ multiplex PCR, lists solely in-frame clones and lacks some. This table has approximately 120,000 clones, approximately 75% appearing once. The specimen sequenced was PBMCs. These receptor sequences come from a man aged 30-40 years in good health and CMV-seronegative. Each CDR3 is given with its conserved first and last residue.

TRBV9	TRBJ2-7	CASSVGQGNGYEQYF
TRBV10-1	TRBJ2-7	CASSQGPSYEQYF
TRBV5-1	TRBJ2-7	CASSVGDRDIHEQYF
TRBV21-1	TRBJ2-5	CATTPGLASETQYF
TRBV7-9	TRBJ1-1	CASTQGMENTEAFF
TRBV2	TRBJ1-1	CASRREIYTEAFF
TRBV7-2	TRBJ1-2	CASSPTWGDYGYTF
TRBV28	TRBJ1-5	CASRPQLPGMHQPQHF
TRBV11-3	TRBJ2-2	CASSPRGGLNTGELFF
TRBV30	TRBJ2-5	CAWSVVLVISFQETQYF
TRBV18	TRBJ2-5	CASSPPGGETQYF
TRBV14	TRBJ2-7	CASKGLAGNGVWEQYF
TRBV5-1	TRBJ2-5	CASSLASHSQETQYF
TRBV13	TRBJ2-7	CASTQRSGTTSYEQYF